This TCR beta chain was sequenced during a study of shared clonotypes between healthy human individuals. Measured with immunoSEQ multiplex PCR; TCRdb has only the in-frame clones, and not every one. The data hold around 2.5 million clones, with over 85% observed a single time. There are 17 residues in the CDR3. The junction had 8 bases not matched to a gene; V was cut back by 4 bases and J by 0 bases. Germline CDR1 SGHNT, CDR2 YYREEE (reference sequence). This clone has just one count. This clonotype originated in a young man in good health. Some clones in this sample may be carry-over from other donors' samples. The V and J genes are TRBV5-4 and TRBJ1-3, with 9 bases fitting TRBD1. What was sequenced was naive CD4+ T cells from PBMCs. Subset: CD45RA+ positively selected. The CDR3 nucleotides are TGTGCCAGCAGCGCACAACAGGGGGCGAGCTCTGGAAACACCATATATTTT. Encoded protein: CASSAQQGASSGNTIYF.